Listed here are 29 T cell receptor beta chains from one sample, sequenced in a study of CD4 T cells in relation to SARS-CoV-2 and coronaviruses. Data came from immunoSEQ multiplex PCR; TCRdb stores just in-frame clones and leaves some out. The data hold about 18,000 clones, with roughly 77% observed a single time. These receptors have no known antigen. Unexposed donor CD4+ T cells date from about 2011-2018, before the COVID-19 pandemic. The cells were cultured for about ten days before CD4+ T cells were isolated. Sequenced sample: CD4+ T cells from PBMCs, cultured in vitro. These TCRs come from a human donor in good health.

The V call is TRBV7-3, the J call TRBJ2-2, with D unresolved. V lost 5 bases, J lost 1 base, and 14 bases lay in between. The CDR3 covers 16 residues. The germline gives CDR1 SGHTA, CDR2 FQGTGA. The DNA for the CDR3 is TGTGCCAGCAGCCCCCTCCCAACCCGGAACACCGGGGAGCTGTTTTTT. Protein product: CASSPLPTRNTGELFF.

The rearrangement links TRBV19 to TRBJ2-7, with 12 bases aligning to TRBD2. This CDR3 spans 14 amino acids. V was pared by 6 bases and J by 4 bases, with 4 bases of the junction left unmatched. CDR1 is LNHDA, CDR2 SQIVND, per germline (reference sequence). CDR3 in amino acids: CASSTGLAGYEQYF. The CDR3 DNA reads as TGTGCCAGTAGCACAGGACTAGCGGGATACGAGCAGTACTTC. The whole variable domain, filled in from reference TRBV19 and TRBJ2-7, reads DGGITQSPKYLFRKEGQNVTLSCEQNLNHDAMYWYRQDPGQGLRLIYYSQIVNDFQKGDIAEGYSVSREKKESFPLTVTSAQKNPTAFYLCASSTGLAGYEQYFGPGTRLTVT.

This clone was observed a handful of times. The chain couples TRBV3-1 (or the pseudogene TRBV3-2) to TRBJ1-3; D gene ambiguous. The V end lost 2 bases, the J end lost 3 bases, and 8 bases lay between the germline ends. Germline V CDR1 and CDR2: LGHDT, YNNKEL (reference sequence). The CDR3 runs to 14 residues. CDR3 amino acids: CASSQSGLGNTIYF. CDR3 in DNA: TGTGCCAGCAGCCAATCAGGACTTGGAAACACCATATATTTT.

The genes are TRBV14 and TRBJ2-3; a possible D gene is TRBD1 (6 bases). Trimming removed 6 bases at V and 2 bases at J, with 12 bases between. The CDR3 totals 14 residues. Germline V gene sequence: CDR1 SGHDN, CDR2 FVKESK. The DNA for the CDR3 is TGTGCCAGCAGATTAGGGGGAGTCACAGATACGCAGTATTTT. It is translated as CASRLGGVTDTQYF.

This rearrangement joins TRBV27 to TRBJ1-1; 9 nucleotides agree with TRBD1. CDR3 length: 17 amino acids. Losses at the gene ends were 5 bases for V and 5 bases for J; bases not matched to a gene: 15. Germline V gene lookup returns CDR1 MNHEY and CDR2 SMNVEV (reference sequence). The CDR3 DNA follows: TGTGCCAGCAGTCCCGGGAGGGACAGGGCGACCAGGACTGAAGCTTTCTTT. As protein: CASSPGRDRATRTEAFF.

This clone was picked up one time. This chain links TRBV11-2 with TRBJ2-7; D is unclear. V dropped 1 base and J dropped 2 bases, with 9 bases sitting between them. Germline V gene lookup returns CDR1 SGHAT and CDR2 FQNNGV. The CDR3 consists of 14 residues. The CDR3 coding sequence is TGTGCCAGCAGCTTAGTAGGGATGGCCTACGAGCAGTACTTC. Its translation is CASSLVGMAYEQYF.

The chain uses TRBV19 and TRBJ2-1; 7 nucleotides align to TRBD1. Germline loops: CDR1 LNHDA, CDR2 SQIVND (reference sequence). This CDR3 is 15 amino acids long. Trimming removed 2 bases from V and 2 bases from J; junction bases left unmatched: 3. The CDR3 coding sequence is TGTGCCAGTAGTATAACAGGGGACGCCTACAATGAGCAGTTCTTC. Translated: CASSITGDAYNEQFF.

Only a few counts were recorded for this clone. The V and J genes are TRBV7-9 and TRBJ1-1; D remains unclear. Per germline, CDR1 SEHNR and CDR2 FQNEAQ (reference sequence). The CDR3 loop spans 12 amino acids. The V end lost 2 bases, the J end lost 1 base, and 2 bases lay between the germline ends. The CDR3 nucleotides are TGTGCCAGCAGCTTACAGAACACTGAAGCTTTCTTT. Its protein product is CASSLQNTEAFF.

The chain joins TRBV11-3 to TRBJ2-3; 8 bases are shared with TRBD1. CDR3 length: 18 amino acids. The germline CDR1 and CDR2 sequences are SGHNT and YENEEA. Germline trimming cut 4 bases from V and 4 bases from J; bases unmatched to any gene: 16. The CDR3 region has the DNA TGTGCCAGCAGCTCCCGAGAAACGACAGGGGTCATTCCAGATACGCAGTATTTT. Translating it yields CASSSRETTGVIPDTQYF.

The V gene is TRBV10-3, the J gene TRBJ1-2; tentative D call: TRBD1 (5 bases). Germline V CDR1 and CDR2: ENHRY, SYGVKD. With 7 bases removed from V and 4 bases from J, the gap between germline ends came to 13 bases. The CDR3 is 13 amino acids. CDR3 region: CAINMEGRYGYTF. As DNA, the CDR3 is TGTGCCATCAATATGGAGGGGCGCTATGGCTACACCTTC.

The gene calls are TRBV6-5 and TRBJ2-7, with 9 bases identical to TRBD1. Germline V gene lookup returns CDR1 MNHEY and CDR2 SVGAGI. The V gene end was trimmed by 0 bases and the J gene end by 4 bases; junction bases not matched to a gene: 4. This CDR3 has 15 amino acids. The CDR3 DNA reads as TGTGCCAGCAGTTACTCTAGTGGACAGGGGTACGAGCAGTACTTC. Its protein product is CASSYSSGQGYEQYF.

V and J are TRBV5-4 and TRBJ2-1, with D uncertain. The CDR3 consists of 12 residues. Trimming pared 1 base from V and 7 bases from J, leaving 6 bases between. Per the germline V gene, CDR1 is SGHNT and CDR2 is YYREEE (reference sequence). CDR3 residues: CASSLYGNEQFF. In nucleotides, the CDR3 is TGTGCCAGCAGCTTGTACGGGAATGAGCAGTTCTTC.

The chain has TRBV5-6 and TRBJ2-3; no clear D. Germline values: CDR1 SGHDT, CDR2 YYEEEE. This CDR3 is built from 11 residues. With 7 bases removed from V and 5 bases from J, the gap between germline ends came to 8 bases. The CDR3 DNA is TGTGCCAGCTCGGTAGGAGATACGCAGTATTTT. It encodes CASSVGDTQYF.

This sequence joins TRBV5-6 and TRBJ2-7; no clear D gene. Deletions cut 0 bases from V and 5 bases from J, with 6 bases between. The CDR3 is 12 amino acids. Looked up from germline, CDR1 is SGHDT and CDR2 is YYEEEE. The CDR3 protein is CASSLVGNEQYF. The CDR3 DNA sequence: TGTGCCAGCAGCTTGGTAGGGAACGAGCAGTACTTC.

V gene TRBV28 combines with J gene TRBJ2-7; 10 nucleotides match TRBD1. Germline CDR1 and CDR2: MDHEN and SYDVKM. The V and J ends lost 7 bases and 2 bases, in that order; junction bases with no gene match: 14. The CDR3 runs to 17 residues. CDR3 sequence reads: CASTPSPGQGQTYEQYF. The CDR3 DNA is TGTGCCAGCACCCCCTCCCCGGGACAGGGGCAAACCTACGAGCAGTACTTC.

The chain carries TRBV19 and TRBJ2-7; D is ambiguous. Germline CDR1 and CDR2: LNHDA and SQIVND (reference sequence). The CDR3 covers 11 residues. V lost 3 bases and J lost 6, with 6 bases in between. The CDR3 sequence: CASSISGEQYF. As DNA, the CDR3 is TGTGCCAGTAGTATTTCGGGCGAGCAGTACTTC.

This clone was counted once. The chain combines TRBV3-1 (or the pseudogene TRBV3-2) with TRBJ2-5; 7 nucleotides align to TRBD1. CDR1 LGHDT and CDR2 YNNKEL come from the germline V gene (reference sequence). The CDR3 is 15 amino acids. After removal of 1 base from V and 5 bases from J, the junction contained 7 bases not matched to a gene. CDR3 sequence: CASSQGTGFGETQYF. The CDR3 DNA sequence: TGTGCCAGCAGCCAAGGGACAGGTTTCGGGGAGACCCAGTACTTC.

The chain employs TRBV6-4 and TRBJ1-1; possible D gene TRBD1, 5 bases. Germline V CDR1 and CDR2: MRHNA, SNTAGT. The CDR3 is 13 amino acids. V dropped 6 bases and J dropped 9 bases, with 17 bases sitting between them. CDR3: CASRGDANSKAFF. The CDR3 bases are TGTGCCAGCAGGGGGGACGCAAACTCTAAAGCTTTCTTT.

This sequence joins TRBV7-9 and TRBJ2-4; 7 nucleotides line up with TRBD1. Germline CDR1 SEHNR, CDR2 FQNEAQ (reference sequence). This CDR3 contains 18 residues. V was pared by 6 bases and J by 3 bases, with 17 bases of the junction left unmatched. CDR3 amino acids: CASSPSPTGLRNKNIQYF. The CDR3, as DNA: TGTGCCAGCAGTCCATCACCGACAGGGCTCCGAAACAAAAACATTCAGTACTTC. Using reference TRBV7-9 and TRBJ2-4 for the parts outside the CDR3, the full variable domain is DTGVSQNPRHKITKRGQNVTFRCDPISEHNRLYWYRQTLGQGPEFLTYFQNEAQLEKSRLLSDRFSAERPKGSFSTLEIQRTEQGDSAMYLCASSPSPTGLRNKNIQYFGAGTRLSVL.

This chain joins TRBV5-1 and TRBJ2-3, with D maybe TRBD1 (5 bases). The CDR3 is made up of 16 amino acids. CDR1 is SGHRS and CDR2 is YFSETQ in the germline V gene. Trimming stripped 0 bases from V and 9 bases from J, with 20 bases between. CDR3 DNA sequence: TGCGCCAGCAGCTTGGCCGTGGCAGGGAAGCTAGGCACGCAGTATTTT. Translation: CASSLAVAGKLGTQYF.

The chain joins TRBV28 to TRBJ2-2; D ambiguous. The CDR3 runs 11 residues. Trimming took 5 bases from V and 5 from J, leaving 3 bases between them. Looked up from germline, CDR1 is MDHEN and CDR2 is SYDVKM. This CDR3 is CASSGTGELFF. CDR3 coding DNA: TGTGCCAGCAGTGGGACCGGGGAGCTGTTTTTT.

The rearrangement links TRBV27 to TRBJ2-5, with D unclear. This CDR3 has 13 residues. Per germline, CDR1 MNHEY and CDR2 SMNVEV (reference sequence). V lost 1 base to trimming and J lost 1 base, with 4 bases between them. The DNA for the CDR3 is TGTGCCAGCAGTTTATTTCCCCAAGAGACCCAGTACTTC. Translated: CASSLFPQETQYF.

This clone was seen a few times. CDR3 loop: CATTSSSDNTDTQYF. The CDR3 DNA sequence: TGTGCCACTACGAGCTCTAGCGACAACACAGATACGCAGTATTTT. The rearrangement uses TRBV24-1 and TRBJ2-3; perhaps TRBD2 as D (6 bases). V lost 10 bases to trimming and J lost 2 bases, with 18 bases between them. Germline CDR1 reads KGHDR; CDR2 reads SFDVKD. This CDR3 comprises 15 residues.

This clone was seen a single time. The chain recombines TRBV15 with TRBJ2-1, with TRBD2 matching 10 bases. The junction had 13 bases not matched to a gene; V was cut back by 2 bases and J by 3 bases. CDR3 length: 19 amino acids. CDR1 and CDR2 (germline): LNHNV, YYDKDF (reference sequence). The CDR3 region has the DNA TGTGCCACCAGCAGATCGCACCCCATTACTAGCGGGAACTACAATGAGCAGTTCTTC. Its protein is CATSRSHPITSGNYNEQFF.

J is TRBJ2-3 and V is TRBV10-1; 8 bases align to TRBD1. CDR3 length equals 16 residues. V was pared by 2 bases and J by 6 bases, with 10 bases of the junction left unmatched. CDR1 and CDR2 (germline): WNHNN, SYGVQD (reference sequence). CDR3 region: CASSEVRQGASDTQYF. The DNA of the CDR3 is TGCGCCAGCAGTGAGGTCCGGCAGGGGGCTTCGGATACGCAGTATTTT.

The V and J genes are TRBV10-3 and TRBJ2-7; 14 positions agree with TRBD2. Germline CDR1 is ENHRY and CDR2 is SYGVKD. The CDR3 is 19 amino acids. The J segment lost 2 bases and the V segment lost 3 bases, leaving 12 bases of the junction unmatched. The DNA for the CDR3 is TGTGCCATCAGTGACCGCCGCCTGGGACTAGCGGGAGAGACCTACGAGCAGTACTTC. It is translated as CAISDRRLGLAGETYEQYF.

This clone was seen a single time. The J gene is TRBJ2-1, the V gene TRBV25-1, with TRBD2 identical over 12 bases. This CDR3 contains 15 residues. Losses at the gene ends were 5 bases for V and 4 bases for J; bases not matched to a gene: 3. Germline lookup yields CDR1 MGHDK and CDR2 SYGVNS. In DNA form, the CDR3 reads TGTGCCAGCAGTACTACTAGCGGGAGGTACAATGAGCAGTTCTTC. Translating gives CASSTTSGRYNEQFF.

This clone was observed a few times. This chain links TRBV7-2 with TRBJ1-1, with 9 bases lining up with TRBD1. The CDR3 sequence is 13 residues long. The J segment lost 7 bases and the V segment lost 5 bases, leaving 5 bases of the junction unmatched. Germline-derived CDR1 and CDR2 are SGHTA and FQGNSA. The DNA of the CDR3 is TGTGCCAGCAGCCCAAGGACAGGGGTTGAAGCTTTCTTT. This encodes CASSPRTGVEAFF.

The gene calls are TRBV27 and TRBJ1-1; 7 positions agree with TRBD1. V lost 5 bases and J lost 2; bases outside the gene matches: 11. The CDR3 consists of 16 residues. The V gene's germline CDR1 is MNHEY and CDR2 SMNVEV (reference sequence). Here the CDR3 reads CASSPISGQRNTEAFF. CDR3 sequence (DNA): TGTGCCAGCAGTCCTATCTCGGGACAGAGAAACACTGAAGCTTTCTTT.